The clone carrying this T cell receptor beta chain was detected only a few times. Its specificity is not known. Trimming stripped 6 bases from V and 5 bases from J, with 11 bases between. The CDR3 consists of 12 residues. CDR1 is SGHDT and CDR2 is YYEEEE in the germline V gene. This entry is derived from a study of OX40 agonist ivuxolimab in advanced cancers. Study outcomes and limitations: Researchers report that CD8+ T cells had, on average, more expanded clones than CD4+.

Clones were sequenced by immunoSEQ multiplex PCR, and TCRdb holds only the in-frame ones, with some missing. The table includes tens of thousands of clones, 86% detected once. The TCR sequence derives from an adult with an advanced solid tumor such as melanoma, head and neck, liver or kidney cancer. The sequencing here drew on CD4+ or CD8+ T cells sorted from blood, taken in a trial of the OX40 agonist ivuxolimab. This chain links TRBV5-6 with TRBJ2-5; perhaps TRBD2 as D (6 bases). CDR3 in DNA: TGTGCCAGCAAGGGCGGGGCTGAGACCCAGTACTTC. This codes for CASKGGAETQYF. Full variable domain (remainder filled in from reference TRBV5-6 and TRBJ2-5): DAGVTQSPTHLIKTRGQQVTLRCSPKSGHDTVSWYQQALGQGPQFIFQYYEEEERQRGNFPDRFSGHQFPNYSSELNVNALLLGDSALYLCASKGGAETQYFGPGTRLLVL.